This TCR beta chain was captured by sequencing in a study of blood T cells in healthy people across ages. Trimming cost V 8 bases and J 5 bases; bases outside gene matches: 5. Germline V CDR1 and CDR2: MNHNS, SASEGT. This CDR3 region has 13 residues. A second roughly 6 to 12 cycle PCR used barcoded and J-beta primers. A single record per CDR3 protein comes from TCRdb applying MiXCR to the 5' RACE reads. The sample carries 700,000 to 800,000 distinct CDR3 sequences, 35% to 45% recorded once. V is TRBV6-1 and J is TRBJ2-2; TRBD2 agrees at 7 bases. This TCR came from a woman aged 60-75 years in good health. Sequencing was carried out using blood. CDR3 sequence (DNA): TGTGCCAGCCACAGCGGGGATACCGGGGAGCTGTTTTTT. This gives the protein CASHSGDTGELFF.